This T cell receptor beta chain was recorded in a study of OX40 agonist ivuxolimab in advanced cancers. Study results and caveats: Clonal expansion from baseline to week 6 occurred in both CD4+ and CD8+ T cells.

Repertoires were generated with immunoSEQ multiplex PCR, while TCRdb's copy carries only in-frame clones and drops some. The repertoire holds 31,000 or so clones, with roughly four fifths as singletons. To note about this clone: Its antigen is not identified.

The material sequenced was CD4+ or CD8+ T cells sorted from blood, taken in a trial of the OX40 agonist ivuxolimab. The sequence was collected from an adult with an advanced solid tumor such as melanoma, head and neck, liver or kidney cancer.

The CDR3 coding sequence is TGTGCCAGTAGCCCGAAGGGGGCGAAGGGCACTGAAGCTTTCTTT. Protein product: CASSPKGAKGTEAFF. V is TRBV19 and J is TRBJ1-1; 7 bases are shared with TRBD1. Trimming removed 6 bases from V and 4 bases from J; junction bases left unmatched: 11. The CDR3 is 15 amino acids. The germline gives CDR1 LNHDA, CDR2 SQIVND (reference sequence).